The next 23 T cell receptor beta chains were all read from a single sample in a study of T cell responses to AZD1222 COVID-19 vaccine. Libraries were prepared by immunoSEQ multiplex PCR; TCRdb keeps only in-frame clonotypes and omits some of them. The data show about 190,000 clones, approximately 94% seen once. The specimen comprised peripheral blood, sampled on day 0 of AZD1222 vaccination. Receptor source: an adult in good health.

The chain combines TRBV28 with TRBJ1-1; D may be TRBD1 (6 bases). The CDR3 has 17 amino acids. V shed 2 bases and J shed 0 bases, with 16 bases lying between them. Germline-derived CDR1 and CDR2 are MDHEN and SYDVKM. In DNA form, the CDR3 reads TGTGCCAGCAGTTTAAATGGTACAGGGCGCGTGAACACTGAAGCTTTCTTT. As protein: CASSLNGTGRVNTEAFF.

V gene TRBV14 combines with J gene TRBJ2-1, with D perhaps TRBD2 (5 bases). From germline, CDR1 is SGHDN and CDR2 FVKESK. The V gene lost 4 bases and the J gene lost 2 bases, with 18 bases spanning the gap. The length of the CDR3 is 17 residues. Here the CDR3 reads CASSLTTPGKAYNEQFF. For the CDR3, the DNA is TGTGCCAGCAGCCTCACAACCCCCGGGAAGGCCTACAATGAGCAGTTCTTC. The entire variable domain, with the rest obtained from reference TRBV14 and TRBJ2-1, is as follows: EAGVTQFPSHSVIEKGQTVTLRCDPISGHDNLYWYRRVMGKEIKFLLHFVKESKQDESGMPNNRFLAERTGGTYSTLKVQPAELEDSGVYFCASSLTTPGKAYNEQFFGPGTRLTVL.

This rearrangement joins TRBV28 to TRBJ1-5; 7 bases fit TRBD1. CDR1 is MDHEN, CDR2 SYDVKM, per germline. The ends lost 2 bases at V and 3 bases at J; junction bases unmatched: 10. The CDR3 spans 17 residues. DNA of the CDR3: TGTGCCAGCAGTTTACGCCCCGACAGGGTCTTCAATCAGCCCCAGCATTTT. This sequence encodes CASSLRPDRVFNQPQHF.

The rearrangement uses TRBV6-2 or TRBV6-3 and TRBJ2-7; 10 positions agree with TRBD1. Germline-derived CDR1 and CDR2 are MNHEY and SVGEGT. The CDR3 contains 15 residues. V lost 6 bases, J lost 2 bases, and 7 bases stayed unmatched. Here the CDR3 reads CASSGQGGGPYEQYF. The CDR3 bases are TGTGCCAGCAGCGGACAGGGGGGCGGCCCCTACGAGCAGTACTTC.

Regarding this clone: One end of the junction fails to match germline, which may point to a read error. V gene TRBV7-7 combines with J gene TRBJ2-1; 10 nucleotides match TRBD2. CDR3 size: 15 residues. Per germline, CDR1 SSHAT and CDR2 FNYEAQ (reference sequence). In DNA, the CDR3 is TGTGCTAGCAGCCCTCGACTAGCGGGCAGGCGCGAGCAGTTCTTC. This translates into CASSPRLAGRREQFF.

The gene calls are TRBV6-5 and TRBJ2-2, with 8 bases identical to TRBD1. Unmatched junction bases numbered 7, after V lost 6 bases and J lost 7 bases. The CDR3 contains 14 residues. Germline V lookup: CDR1 MNHEY, CDR2 SVGAGI. In nucleotides, the CDR3 is TGTGCCAGCAGGCGCAGGGGGCTAGGCGGGGAGCTGTTTTTT. Translated, it gives CASRRRGLGGELFF.

This chain links TRBV12-3 or TRBV12-4 with TRBJ1-6, with D maybe TRBD1 (6 bases). The CDR3 is 12 residues long. Trimming pared 3 bases from V and 10 bases from J, leaving 7 bases between. The DNA for the CDR3 is TGTGCCAGCAGTTTCGGACAGTCACCCCTCCACTTT. Its translation: CASSFGQSPLHF.

The chain's CDR3 is CASSLGPASSGNTIYF. CDR3 sequence (DNA): TGTGCCAGCAGCTTAGGGCCGGCCTCCTCTGGAAACACCATATATTTT. V gene TRBV7-3 combines with J gene TRBJ1-3; D is uncertain. The CDR3 sequence is 16 residues long. Germline assignment: CDR1 SGHTA and CDR2 FQGTGA. V dropped 2 bases and J dropped 0 bases, with 11 bases sitting between them.

This clone is a singleton in its sample. The rearrangement links TRBV5-1 to TRBJ1-4, with D perhaps matching TRBD1 (5 bases). The CDR3 spans 13 residues. Deletions cut 5 bases from V and 6 bases from J, with 11 bases between. Germline loops: CDR1 SGHRS, CDR2 YFSETQ. The CDR3 region has the DNA TGCGCCAGCAGGGTGGGGGATGATGAAAAACTGTTTTTT. Translating it yields CASRVGDDEKLFF.

V gene TRBV28 combines with J gene TRBJ2-1, with D possibly being TRBD1 or TRBD2 (5 bases each). The CDR3 runs 16 residues. V was pared by 4 bases and J by 0 bases, with 13 bases between. Germline CDR1 reads MDHEN; CDR2 reads SYDVKM. CDR3 sequence: CASSSTGTRSYNEQFF. The CDR3 DNA reads TGTGCCAGCAGTTCAACCGGGACCCGCTCCTACAATGAGCAGTTCTTC. Drawing the rest from reference TRBV28 and TRBJ2-1, the complete variable domain is DVKVTQSSRYLVKRTGEKVFLECVQDMDHENMFWYRQDPGLGLRLIYFSYDVKMKEKGDIPEGYSVSREKKERFSLILESASTNQTSMYLCASSSTGTRSYNEQFFGPGTRLTVL.

This chain connects TRBV6-2 or TRBV6-3 to TRBJ1-5; no firm D call. Germline-derived CDR1 and CDR2 are MNHEY and SVGEGT. The CDR3 covers 14 residues. Trimming removed 4 bases from V and 0 bases from J, with 7 bases in between. The CDR3 is CASSSVTSNQPQHF. DNA for the CDR3: TGTGCCAGCAGTTCCGTCACTAGCAATCAGCCCCAGCATTTT.

The J gene is TRBJ2-7, the V gene TRBV10-3; D is possibly TRBD1 or TRBD2 (5 bases each). V was shortened by 2 bases and J by 0 bases, with 11 bases between the two germline ends. The CDR3 is 15 amino acids. The germline CDR1 and CDR2 sequences are ENHRY and SYGVKD. CDR3 amino acids: CAISEVAGSSYEQYF. In nucleotides, the CDR3 is TGTGCCATCAGTGAGGTGGCAGGGAGCTCCTACGAGCAGTACTTC.

The V call is TRBV19, the J call TRBJ1-2, with no clear D. The germline gives CDR1 LNHDA, CDR2 SQIVND (reference sequence). The CDR3 is 12 residues long. V gave up 10 bases and J gave up 4 bases, with 13 bases separating them. CDR3 in amino acids: CATTGPFYGYTF. The CDR3 DNA sequence: TGTGCCACTACCGGACCGTTCTATGGCTACACCTTC.

The rearrangement links TRBV5-6 to TRBJ1-6, with 9 bases that match TRBD1. CDR3 size: 14 residues. The V gene end was trimmed by 1 base and the J gene end by 9 bases; junction bases not matched to a gene: 2. The germline gives CDR1 SGHDT, CDR2 YYEEEE. CDR3 in amino acids: CASSLNRGRSPLHF. The CDR3, as DNA: TGTGCCAGCAGCTTGAACAGGGGGCGTTCACCCCTCCACTTT.

The rearrangement joins TRBV28 to TRBJ1-6; maybe TRBD1 (5 bases). V gave up 6 bases and J gave up 7 bases, with 16 bases separating them. This CDR3 comprises 15 residues. Germline CDR1 and CDR2: MDHEN and SYDVKM. The CDR3 DNA follows: TGTGCCAGCAGGGGGGAGGGCAGGGTCAATTCACCCCTCCACTTT. It translates to CASRGEGRVNSPLHF.

The chain is built from TRBV6-6 and TRBJ2-7; 8 positions agree with TRBD2. V was clipped by 0 bases and J by 6 bases; unmatched bases: 7. This CDR3 contains 15 residues. The germline CDR1 and CDR2 sequences are MNHNY and SVGAGI (reference sequence). Here the CDR3 reads CASSYSPGGPGEQYF. CDR3 bases: TGTGCCAGCAGTTACTCACCGGGAGGGCCCGGCGAGCAGTACTTC.

V is TRBV19 and J is TRBJ2-5; 11 nucleotides align to TRBD1. J was trimmed by 3 bases and V by 3 bases; bases with no gene match: 3. CDR1 LNHDA and CDR2 SQIVND come from the germline V gene (reference sequence). The CDR3 consists of 15 residues. The DNA of the CDR3 is TGTGCCAGTAGTATGGACAGGGGGCCGGAAGAGACCCAGTACTTC. Its translation: CASSMDRGPEETQYF.

The CDR3 DNA reads as TGTGCCAGCAGTGATATGGGGGGCGGCGGAAACATTCAGTACTTC. This gives the protein CASSDMGGGGNIQYF. J is TRBJ2-4 and V is TRBV25-1; D may correspond to TRBD1 or TRBD2 (6 bases each). V lost 3 bases, J lost 6 bases, and 15 bases lay in between. The CDR3 is made up of 15 amino acids. Looked up from germline, CDR1 is MGHDK and CDR2 is SYGVNS.

This chain joins TRBV6-6 and TRBJ1-4, with 9 positions matching TRBD1. The CDR3 loop spans 15 amino acids. Germline V CDR1 and CDR2: MNHNY, SVGAGI (reference sequence). V lost 8 bases to trimming and J lost 4 bases; unmatched junction nucleotides: 8. CDR3 nucleotide sequence: TGTGCCAGCTCGGGACAGGGTGGGAGTAATGAAAAACTGTTTTTT. Amino acids: CASSGQGGSNEKLFF.

The chain recombines TRBV7-8 with TRBJ1-4; D unclear. This CDR3 contains 11 residues. Germline V gene sequence: CDR1 SGHVS, CDR2 FQNEAQ. The V end was cut by 1 base, the J end by 13 bases, with 7 bases between. CDR3 nucleotides: TGTGCCAGCAGCTTAGGGGGAAGACTGTTTTTT. This translates into CASSLGGRLFF.

The V call is TRBV18, the J call TRBJ1-3; TRBD1 is a possible D gene (5 bases). The V end lost 2 bases, the J end lost 2 bases, and 13 bases lay between the germline ends. The length of the CDR3 is 16 residues. In germline, CDR1 is KGHSH, CDR2 LQKENI. For the CDR3, the DNA is TGTGCCAGCTCACCAAATCAGGGAATGACTGGAAACACCATATATTTT. It encodes CASSPNQGMTGNTIYF.

This chain connects TRBV5-6 to TRBJ2-1; 7 nucleotides line up with TRBD1. Germline V gene data show CDR1 as SGHDT and CDR2 as YYEEEE. This CDR3 region has 12 residues. With 4 bases clipped from V and 12 bases from J, the junction kept 7 bases outside the gene matches. The CDR3, as DNA: TGTGCCAGCAGCGCCCAGGCAGGGGGGCAGTTCTTC. This encodes CASSAQAGGQFF. Drawing the rest from reference TRBV5-6 and TRBJ2-1, the complete variable domain is DAGVTQSPTHLIKTRGQQVTLRCSPKSGHDTVSWYQQALGQGPQFIFQYYEEEERQRGNFPDRFSGHQFPNYSSELNVNALLLGDSALYLCASSAQAGGQFFGPGTRLTVL.

This chain links TRBV11-3 with TRBJ2-2; D may be TRBD2 (6 bases). The CDR3 is 13 residues long. The V gene lost 4 bases and the J gene lost 9 bases, with 12 bases spanning the gap. The germline gives CDR1 SGHNT, CDR2 YENEEA. CDR3 protein: CASSSEEGRELFF. DNA of the CDR3: TGTGCCAGCAGCTCGGAGGAGGGACGGGAGCTGTTTTTT.